One and the same sample provided the 9 T cell receptor beta chains below, sequenced in a study of T cells in Graves' hyperthyroidism and ophthalmopathy (dated by TCRdb to the late 2010s). The receptor library was made with multiplex PCR. Sequenced using an Illumina HiSeq 2000. The TCR beta CDR3 regions were amplified from the RNA transcripts. A first-round RT-PCR of the TCR CDR3 used the HTBI primer set with the Qiagen OneStep RT-PCR kit. TCRdb trimmed the raw reads at Q25, called clones with MiXCR and kept productive beta chains. Rows matching on CDR3 protein sequence are summarized as one entry with the most common DNA and genes. The sample yields roughly 500,000 distinct CDR3 sequences; approximately 24% were counted once. The top ten constitute 11% of the sample. The sequencing input was blood. The origin of the receptors is a woman in her twenties or thirties with Graves' ophthalmopathy.

V and J are TRBV6-1 and TRBJ1-2, with 7 bases matching TRBD1. Germline loops: CDR1 MNHNS, CDR2 SASEGT. V trimming: 7 bases; J trimming: 5 bases; junction bases outside the gene matches: 7. The CDR3 covers 13 residues. DNA of the CDR3: TGTGCCAGCACCTTGACACAGGGGTATGGCTACACCTTC. Protein product: CASTLTQGYGYTF.

The chain has TRBV5-1 and TRBJ2-5; 12 bases align to TRBD1. Germline V gene lookup returns CDR1 SGHRS and CDR2 YFSETQ. This CDR3 has 16 residues. The V and J ends lost 4 bases and 4 bases, in that order; junction bases with no gene match: 8. As DNA, the CDR3 is TGCGCCAGCAGCCCCACCCGGGACAGGGGGCTAGAGACCCAGTACTTC. Its translation: CASSPTRDRGLETQYF.

This clonotype appeared once. CDR3 loop: CASSRQGQPQHF. CDR3 sequence (DNA): TGTGCCAGCAGTCGACAGGGGCAGCCCCAGCATTTT. The rearrangement uses TRBV12-3 or TRBV12-4 and TRBJ1-5; 8 bases are shared with TRBD1. The CDR3 covers 12 residues. Germline trimming cut 5 bases from V and 7 bases from J; bases unmatched to any gene: 1.

The sample holds many counts of this clonotype. This rearrangement joins TRBV29-1 to TRBJ1-2, with TRBD1 as a possible D gene (5 bases). The CDR3 is 13 amino acids. V shed 3 bases and J shed 3 bases, with 11 bases lying between them. Germline CDR1 SQVTM, CDR2 ANQGSEA. CDR3 residues: CSVEAGWDYGYTF. CDR3 DNA sequence: TGCAGCGTTGAGGCAGGGTGGGACTATGGCTACACCTTC.

This clonotype was recorded at least ten times. The gene calls are TRBV20-1 and TRBJ2-7; the D gene is possibly TRBD2 (6 bases). This CDR3 has 14 amino acids. The V gene's germline CDR1 is DFQATT and CDR2 SNEGSKA (reference sequence). Trimming stripped 5 bases from V and 3 bases from J, with 17 bases between. CDR3 nucleotides: TGCAGTGCTGCGGGGCTGGGGCGAGACTACGAGCAGTACTTC. Translation: CSAAGLGRDYEQYF.

This rearrangement joins TRBV6-5 to TRBJ2-5, with D possibly being TRBD1 or TRBD2 (5 bases each). With 2 bases removed from V and 10 bases from J, the gap between germline ends came to 14 bases. Germline assignment: CDR1 MNHEY and CDR2 SVGAGI. The CDR3 length is 13 residues. CDR3 sequence: CASSYGLAGFQYF. The DNA for the CDR3 is TGTGCCAGCAGTTACGGCCTAGCAGGGTTCCAGTACTTC.

This clonotype was counted at least ten times. The gene calls are TRBV19 and TRBJ2-2; 12 bases map to TRBD2. V was pared by 4 bases and J by 3 bases, with 3 bases of the junction left unmatched. Germline CDR1 LNHDA, CDR2 SQIVND (reference sequence). The CDR3 covers 16 residues. CDR3 DNA sequence: TGTGCCAGTAGTACGGCTAGCGGGGGGGACACCGGGGAGCTGTTTTTT. Translation: CASSTASGGDTGELFF.

This clonotype was seen a handful of times. V and J are TRBV12-3 or TRBV12-4 and TRBJ2-2; possible D gene TRBD1, 6 bases. With 3 bases removed from V and 3 bases from J, the gap between germline ends came to 14 bases. The CDR3 spans 16 residues. As DNA, the CDR3 is TGTGCCAGCAGTTTCCCCCAGGGGTATGACACCGGGGAGCTGTTTTTT. Translating gives CASSFPQGYDTGELFF.

Concerning this clonotype: A much larger clone is a single base away; this may be a read error. The J gene is TRBJ1-6, the V gene TRBV12-3 or TRBV12-4; TRBD1 aligns across 9 bases. This CDR3 spans 14 amino acids. CDR3 coding DNA: TGTGTCAGCAGTATGGGACAGGGAGGTTCACCCCTCCACTTT. Encoded protein: CVSSMGQGGSPLHF.